These T cell receptor beta chains were read from a single sample in a study of sequential checkpoint blockade in melanoma. The table came from immunoSEQ multiplex PCR; TCRdb's copy has only in-frame clones and leaves some out. The sample records approximately 12,000 clones, 82% being singletons. Sequenced here: CD8+ T cells sorted from blood (inferred from file names), sampled from a patient given nivolumab and ipilimumab in sequence. The receptors were gathered from a human donor with melanoma. Both conserved end residues are part of each CDR3. Each record gives: V gene, J gene, clone size, D gene, CDR3 protein, CDR3 DNA. A D gene is named only where the DNA matches it firmly. The listing skips clone size in some rows; elsewhere it reads once, few, many or a size class.

v_call: TRBV2; j_call: TRBJ1-1; clone_size: once; d_call: .; cdr3_aa: CASSVNSLNTEAFF; cdr3_nt: TGTGCCAGCAGTGTTAACAGTTTGAACACTGAAGCTTTCTTT
v_call: TRBV30; j_call: TRBJ2-3; clone_size: once; d_call: .; cdr3_aa: CAWSVEVSTDTQYF; cdr3_nt: TGTGCCTGGAGTGTAGAGGTTAGCACAGATACGCAGTATTTT
v_call: TRBV29-1; j_call: TRBJ2-7; clone_size: .; d_call: .; cdr3_aa: CSAGGGYEQYF; cdr3_nt: TGCAGCGCCGGAGGCGGTTACGAGCAGTACTTC
v_call: TRBV5-4; j_call: TRBJ1-1; clone_size: .; d_call: TRBD1; cdr3_aa: CASSGGGGGLTEAFF; cdr3_nt: TGTGCCAGCAGCGGGGGAGGAGGGGGCCTCACTGAAGCTTTCTTT
v_call: TRBV9; j_call: TRBJ2-7; clone_size: once; d_call: .; cdr3_aa: CASSVGIASSYEQYF; cdr3_nt: TGTGCCAGCAGCGTAGGTATAGCGAGCTCCTACGAGCAGTACTTC
v_call: TRBV27; j_call: TRBJ2-1; clone_size: .; d_call: .; cdr3_aa: CASSLWPYNEQFF; cdr3_nt: TGTGCCAGCAGTTTGTGGCCGTACAATGAGCAGTTCTTC
v_call: TRBV6-5; j_call: TRBJ2-7; clone_size: .; d_call: .; cdr3_aa: CASSYSTWGRADEQYF; cdr3_nt: TGTGCCAGCAGTTACTCGACCTGGGGCAGGGCCGACGAGCAGTACTTC
v_call: TRBV18; j_call: TRBJ2-7; clone_size: .; d_call: TRBD2; cdr3_aa: CASSSGLAGGHEQYF; cdr3_nt: TGTGCCAGCTCATCCGGACTAGCGGGGGGCCACGAGCAGTACTTC
v_call: TRBV21-1; j_call: TRBJ1-5; clone_size: few; d_call: .; cdr3_aa: CASSKVGVVSNQPQHF; cdr3_nt: TGTGCCAGCAGCAAAGTCGGGGTCGTAAGCAATCAGCCCCAGCATTTT
v_call: TRBV13; j_call: TRBJ2-3; clone_size: .; d_call: TRBD2; cdr3_aa: CATSSGKVDTQYF; cdr3_nt: TGTGCCACCTCTAGCGGGAAGGTAGATACGCAGTATTTT
v_call: TRBV30; j_call: TRBJ2-5; clone_size: .; d_call: .; cdr3_aa: CAWSVSGLQETQYF; cdr3_nt: TGTGCCTGGAGTGTATCGGGTCTCCAAGAGACCCAGTACTTC
v_call: TRBV4-1; j_call: TRBJ2-3; clone_size: .; d_call: .; cdr3_aa: CASRQGTEDTQYF; cdr3_nt: TGCGCCAGCAGGCAGGGGACGGAAGATACGCAGTATTTT
v_call: TRBV19; j_call: TRBJ2-1; clone_size: few; d_call: .; cdr3_aa: CASSIGFGLDNEQFF; cdr3_nt: TGTGCCAGTAGTATAGGATTCGGACTCGACAATGAGCAGTTCTTC
v_call: TRBV28; j_call: TRBJ2-7; clone_size: few; d_call: TRBD2; cdr3_aa: CASSVEREIYEQYF; cdr3_nt: TGTGCCAGCAGTGTCGAGCGGGAGATCTACGAGCAGTACTTC
v_call: TRBV4-1; j_call: TRBJ1-3; clone_size: .; d_call: .; cdr3_aa: CASSQEDFTGSHHGSGNTIYF; cdr3_nt: TGCGCCAGCAGCCAAGAGGATTTTACAGGGTCTCACCACGGCTCTGGAAACACCATATATTTT
v_call: TRBV19; j_call: TRBJ2-3; clone_size: .; d_call: TRBD1; cdr3_aa: CASSITGGGGTDTQYF; cdr3_nt: TGTGCCAGTAGTATAACAGGGGGCGGAGGCACAGATACGCAGTATTTT
v_call: TRBV29-1; j_call: TRBJ2-7; clone_size: few; d_call: .; cdr3_aa: CSVEAGAYGDEQYF; cdr3_nt: TGCAGCGTTGAGGCGGGGGCCTACGGCGACGAGCAGTACTTC
v_call: TRBV11-2; j_call: TRBJ2-7; clone_size: few; d_call: .; cdr3_aa: CASSLGPMEQYF; cdr3_nt: TGTGCCAGCAGCTTAGGGCCCATGGAGCAGTACTTC
v_call: TRBV27; j_call: TRBJ2-7; clone_size: .; d_call: .; cdr3_aa: CASRTVGYEQYF; cdr3_nt: TGTGCCAGCAGGACGGTGGGCTACGAGCAGTACTTC
v_call: TRBV27; j_call: TRBJ2-4; clone_size: .; d_call: TRBD1; cdr3_aa: CASSDRGRDAKNIQYF; cdr3_nt: TGTGCCAGCAGTGACAGGGGGCGAGATGCCAAAAACATTCAGTACTTC
v_call: TRBV19; j_call: TRBJ2-1; clone_size: .; d_call: TRBD2; cdr3_aa: CASSTGLAGAYNEQFF; cdr3_nt: TGTGCCAGTAGTACGGGACTAGCGGGAGCCTACAATGAGCAGTTCTTC
v_call: TRBV28; j_call: TRBJ2-1; clone_size: .; d_call: TRBD2; cdr3_aa: CASSLDGRDEQFF; cdr3_nt: TGTGCCAGCAGTTTAGACGGGAGGGATGAGCAGTTCTTC
v_call: TRBV7-2; j_call: TRBJ2-1; clone_size: .; d_call: TRBD2; cdr3_aa: CASSQEGTSGGPGDEQFF; cdr3_nt: TGTGCCAGCAGCCAGGAGGGGACTAGCGGGGGCCCAGGGGATGAGCAGTTCTTC
v_call: TRBV2; j_call: TRBJ1-6; clone_size: once; d_call: TRBD1; cdr3_aa: CASSLGRGTANSPLHF; cdr3_nt: TGTGCCAGCAGCTTAGGTAGGGGGACAGCGAATTCACCCCTCCACTTT
v_call: TRBV27; j_call: TRBJ1-5; clone_size: .; d_call: TRBD1; cdr3_aa: CASRGTDNQPQHF; cdr3_nt: TGTGCCAGCCGTGGGACAGACAATCAGCCCCAGCATTTT
v_call: TRBV2; j_call: TRBJ1-5; clone_size: .; d_call: .; cdr3_aa: CASSAETGTQPQHF; cdr3_nt: TGTGCCAGCAGTGCCGAAACAGGGACTCAGCCCCAGCATTTT
v_call: TRBV4-2; j_call: TRBJ2-5; clone_size: .; d_call: .; cdr3_aa: CASSREASFQETQYF; cdr3_nt: TGTGCCAGCAGCCGGGAGGCATCTTTCCAAGAGACCCAGTACTTC
v_call: TRBV28; j_call: TRBJ2-7; clone_size: .; d_call: .; cdr3_aa: CASSGGSSYEQYF; cdr3_nt: TGTGCCAGCAGTGGAGGGAGCTCCTACGAGCAGTACTTC
v_call: TRBV6-1; j_call: TRBJ2-7; clone_size: .; d_call: TRBD2; cdr3_aa: CASSEGGGAYEQYF; cdr3_nt: TGTGCCAGCAGTGAAGGCGGGGGGGCCTACGAGCAGTACTTC
v_call: TRBV4-1; j_call: TRBJ2-1; clone_size: .; d_call: .; cdr3_aa: CASSQDGLGGGLSEQFF; cdr3_nt: TGCGCCAGCAGCCAAGATGGTTTAGGGGGGGGGCTTAGTGAGCAGTTCTTC
v_call: TRBV5-1; j_call: TRBJ2-5; clone_size: once; d_call: TRBD2; cdr3_aa: CASSSGTSGQETQYF; cdr3_nt: TGCGCCAGCAGCTCCGGGACTAGCGGACAAGAGACCCAGTACTTC
v_call: TRBV7-2; j_call: TRBJ2-1; clone_size: once; d_call: .; cdr3_aa: CASSDLVGLSYNEQFF; cdr3_nt: TGTGCCAGCAGCGACCTCGTGGGGCTCTCCTACAATGAGCAGTTCTTC
v_call: TRBV10-3; j_call: TRBJ2-7; clone_size: .; d_call: .; cdr3_aa: CASSYEVDSYEQYF; cdr3_nt: TGTGCCAGCAGTTACGAGGTAGACTCCTACGAGCAGTACTTC
v_call: TRBV4-1; j_call: TRBJ1-5; clone_size: few; d_call: .; cdr3_aa: CASSQEARFNQPQHF; cdr3_nt: TGCGCCAGCAGCCAAGAGGCCAGGTTCAATCAGCCCCAGCATTTT
v_call: TRBV5-1; j_call: TRBJ1-1; clone_size: .; d_call: .; cdr3_aa: CASSRAAGVNTEAFF; cdr3_nt: TGCGCCAGCAGCCGGGCGGCGGGGGTGAACACTGAAGCTTTCTTT
v_call: TRBV6-4; j_call: TRBJ2-1; clone_size: .; d_call: TRBD2; cdr3_aa: CASSDIGTSGGQIEQFF; cdr3_nt: TGTGCCAGCAGTGACATTGGGACTAGCGGGGGGCAAATTGAGCAGTTCTTC
v_call: TRBV5-8; j_call: TRBJ1-1; clone_size: .; d_call: TRBD1; cdr3_aa: CASSSLPGQMNTEAFF; cdr3_nt: TGTGCCAGCAGCTCCCTCCCGGGACAGATGAACACTGAAGCTTTCTTT
v_call: TRBV11-2; j_call: TRBJ2-7; clone_size: few; d_call: .; cdr3_aa: CASSLVVGQLLEQYF; cdr3_nt: TGTGCCAGCAGCTTAGTGGTAGGACAACTACTAGAGCAGTACTTC
v_call: TRBV5-1; j_call: TRBJ2-5; clone_size: .; d_call: TRBD1; cdr3_aa: CASSSEGTDQETQYF; cdr3_nt: TGCGCCAGCAGCTCCGAGGGGACAGACCAAGAGACCCAGTACTTC
v_call: TRBV19; j_call: TRBJ2-6; clone_size: .; d_call: .; cdr3_aa: CASTPGTGANVLTF; cdr3_nt: TGTGCCAGTACACCGGGGACTGGGGCCAACGTCCTGACTTTC
v_call: TRBV4-1; j_call: TRBJ2-1; clone_size: .; d_call: TRBD2; cdr3_aa: CASSPGLAGAYNEQFF; cdr3_nt: TGCGCCAGCAGCCCCGGTCTAGCGGGAGCGTACAATGAGCAGTTCTTC
v_call: TRBV6-4; j_call: TRBJ2-3; clone_size: .; d_call: TRBD2; cdr3_aa: CASSDSSGGTDTQYF; cdr3_nt: TGTGCCAGCAGTGACTCTAGCGGGGGCACAGATACGCAGTATTTT
v_call: TRBV5-1; j_call: TRBJ2-1; clone_size: .; d_call: TRBD1; cdr3_aa: CASSLFTGQSQNEQFF; cdr3_nt: TGCGCCAGCTCTCTTTTTACGGGACAGAGTCAAAATGAGCAGTTCTTC
v_call: TRBV28; j_call: TRBJ2-5; clone_size: .; d_call: TRBD1; cdr3_aa: CATNDRDVKETQYF; cdr3_nt: TGTGCCACCAACGACAGGGACGTTAAAGAGACCCAGTACTTC
v_call: TRBV27; j_call: TRBJ2-3; clone_size: few; d_call: TRBD1; cdr3_aa: CASSSHPGGADTQYF; cdr3_nt: TGTGCCAGCAGTTCTCATCCAGGGGGCGCGGATACGCAGTATTTT
v_call: TRBV4-1; j_call: TRBJ2-7; clone_size: .; d_call: TRBD1; cdr3_aa: CASSQGTGVYEQYF; cdr3_nt: TGCGCCAGCAGCCAAGGGACAGGCGTCTACGAGCAGTACTTC
v_call: TRBV27; j_call: TRBJ2-2; clone_size: .; d_call: .; cdr3_aa: CASSWGVSGELFF; cdr3_nt: TGTGCCAGCAGTTGGGGGGTATCCGGGGAGCTGTTTTTT
v_call: TRBV11-2; j_call: TRBJ2-5; clone_size: .; d_call: TRBD2; cdr3_aa: CASSYTSGGRETQYF; cdr3_nt: TGTGCCAGCAGTTATACTAGCGGGGGAAGAGAGACCCAGTACTTC
v_call: TRBV11-2; j_call: TRBJ1-2; clone_size: .; d_call: TRBD1; cdr3_aa: CASSLGSAGGYYGYTF; cdr3_nt: TGTGCCAGCAGCTTAGGATCCGCAGGGGGTTACTATGGCTACACCTTC
v_call: TRBV19; j_call: TRBJ1-1; clone_size: .; d_call: TRBD1; cdr3_aa: CASSPWTGETEAFF; cdr3_nt: TGTGCCAGTAGTCCTTGGACAGGGGAGACTGAAGCTTTCTTT
v_call: TRBV27; j_call: TRBJ2-2; clone_size: .; d_call: .; cdr3_aa: CASGPETGELFF; cdr3_nt: TGTGCCAGCGGCCCCGAAACCGGGGAGCTGTTTTTT
v_call: TRBV5-1; j_call: TRBJ2-7; clone_size: .; d_call: TRBD1; cdr3_aa: CASSAPDRVENEQYF; cdr3_nt: TGCGCCAGCAGCGCCCCCGACAGGGTGGAAAACGAGCAGTACTTC
v_call: TRBV19; j_call: TRBJ1-2; clone_size: .; d_call: TRBD1; cdr3_aa: CASSKGQGWFYGYTF; cdr3_nt: TGTGCCAGTAGTAAGGGACAGGGATGGTTCTATGGCTACACCTTC
v_call: TRBV5-4; j_call: TRBJ2-3; clone_size: .; d_call: TRBD2; cdr3_aa: CASTVRGGSTDTQYF; cdr3_nt: TGTGCCAGCACCGTTCGGGGGGGCAGCACAGATACGCAGTATTTT
v_call: TRBV11-2; j_call: TRBJ2-2; clone_size: .; d_call: .; cdr3_aa: CASSLDPTGELFF; cdr3_nt: TGTGCCAGCAGCTTAGATCCGACCGGGGAGCTGTTTTTT